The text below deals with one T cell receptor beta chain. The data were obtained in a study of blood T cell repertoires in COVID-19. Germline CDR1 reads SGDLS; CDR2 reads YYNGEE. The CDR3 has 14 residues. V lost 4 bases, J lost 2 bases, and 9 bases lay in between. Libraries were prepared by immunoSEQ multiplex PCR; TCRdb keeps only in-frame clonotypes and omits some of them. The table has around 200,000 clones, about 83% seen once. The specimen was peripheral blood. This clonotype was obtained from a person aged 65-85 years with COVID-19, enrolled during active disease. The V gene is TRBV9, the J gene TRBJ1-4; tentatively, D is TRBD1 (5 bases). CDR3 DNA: TGTGCCAGCAGCTTCACAGGTACTAATGAAAAACTGTTTTTT. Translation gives CASSFTGTNEKLFF.